The TCR beta chain described here comes from a study of pediatric ulcerative colitis. Study context: Most patients had pancolitis, and two had left-sided colitis. Study results and caveats: Ulcerative colitis patients shared more blood-rectal clones than controls. No controls had the two rectal clonotypes shared by ulcerative colitis patients. A couple of patients had blood samples with substantially reduced template counts.

The CDR3 has 16 residues. From germline, CDR1 is LNHNV and CDR2 YYDKDF (reference sequence). The germline V and J ends were trimmed by 0 bases and 5 bases, with 16 bases remaining between them. Worth noting for this clone: Antigen specificity is unknown.

Rectal tissue came from one to two pinch biopsies taken at colonoscopy. Repertoires were generated with immunoSEQ multiplex PCR, while TCRdb's copy carries only in-frame clones and drops some. The table records over 45,000 clones, around 79% of them present only once. The receptor's source is a girl between 5 and 17 years old with moderate ulcerative colitis. This rearrangement joins TRBV15 to TRBJ1-1, with unresolved D. Sequenced sample: gut tissue. The CDR3: CATSRDGDRAWTEAFF. CDR3 bases: TGTGCCACCAGCAGAGATGGGGATAGGGCTTGGACTGAAGCTTTCTTT.